This TCR beta chain was identified in a study of identical twins. Whole-study findings and limits: Fewer insertions characterized abundant cord blood beta clonotypes, whereas memory repertoires showed none.

All donors comprised healthy Caucasians. From the 5' RACE reads, TCRdb called clonotypes with MiXCR, one entry per CDR3 protein. In the table there are 200,000 or so distinct CDR3 sequences, about 15% of which are singletons. This clonotype was seen at least ten times. Its antigen is undetermined. Looked up from germline, CDR1 is MDHEN and CDR2 is SYDVKM. This CDR3 comprises 14 residues. Trimming took 7 bases from V and 2 from J, leaving 14 bases between them. The same sample was also used in a study of T cells expressing NK-cell markers. That study adds: CD3+CD56+NKG2C+, CD3+CD56+NKG2C- and CD3+CD56-NKG2C+ T cells, once sorted, supplied the TCR beta repertoires. Of the CD8+ T cell pool in several donors, roughly 1.0-8% was accounted for by dominant NKG2C+ clonotypes.

The TCR originated in a woman between 18 and 29 years old in good health. Sequencing used CD8+ T cells sorted from blood. The V gene is TRBV28, the J gene TRBJ1-2, with D perhaps TRBD1 (6 bases). The CDR3 DNA sequence: TGTGCCAGCACAGGACCCAGGGGCAACTATGGCTACACCTTC. Its translation is CASTGPRGNYGYTF.